What follows are 28 T cell receptor beta chains derived from one specimen sequenced in a study of blood T cell repertoires in COVID-19. Data came from immunoSEQ multiplex PCR; TCRdb stores just in-frame clones and leaves some out. There are roughly 82,000 clones in the sample; around 88% occur only once, and more than 15% lies in the top ten. Material for sequencing was peripheral blood. The origin of the receptors is a woman aged 55 to 70 with acute or convalescent COVID-19.

This clone has at least ten counts. This chain uses TRBV21-1 with TRBJ2-1; TRBD2 is taken as the D call from the table, unchecked against the DNA. TRBV21-1 is recorded as a pseudogene. This CDR3 spans 17 amino acids. The CDR3 DNA reads TGTGCCAGCAGCCCCGTGGCTAGCGGGAAAGGTGACAATGAGCAGTTCTTC. Protein: CASSPVASGKGDNEQFF.

V usage is TRBV5-6 and J usage is TRBJ2-6; D call uncertain. V lost 5 bases and J lost 0, with 9 bases in between. The CDR3 is 15 residues long. Germline CDR1 and CDR2: SGHDT and YYEEEE. Written as DNA, the CDR3 is TGTGCCAGCAGTTATACAGCCTCTGGGGCCAACGTCCTGACTTTC. Translating it yields CASSYTASGANVLTF.

This clone has a handful of counts. The chain is built from TRBV16 and TRBJ1-1, with D possibly TRBD1 on 6 matching bases. Trimming cost V 2 bases and J 1 base, with 8 bases left between them. Germline assignment: CDR1 KGHSY and CDR2 FQNENV. This CDR3 is built from 14 residues. The CDR3 DNA reads as TGTGCCAGCAGCCAAACGGACAGGAACACTGAAGCTTTCTTT. Amino acid sequence: CASSQTDRNTEAFF.

The chain recombines TRBV27 with TRBJ1-4; the D is unclear. Germline CDR1 is MNHEY and CDR2 is SMNVEV (reference sequence). Trimming left V 3 bases short and J 4 bases short, with 12 bases between. This CDR3 comprises 15 residues. CDR3 nucleotides: TGTGCCAGCAGTTTGACACCTCGGGATAATGAAAAACTGTTTTTT. Translating gives CASSLTPRDNEKLFF.

This clone was counted between two and nine times. At one of its ends the junction is not consistent with the germline gene, which may arise from a read error. V usage is TRBV11-3 and J usage is TRBJ1-1; a possible D gene is TRBD1 (5 bases). The CDR3 has 11 residues. CDR1 SGHNT and CDR2 YENEEA come from the germline V gene. The DNA of the CDR3 is TGTGCCAGCAGTCAGCGGGGGGAGGGGATCTTT. Its translation is CASSQRGEGIF. The entire variable domain, with the rest obtained from reference TRBV11-3 and TRBJ1-1, is as follows: EAGVVQSPRYKIIEKKQPVAFWCNPISGHNTLYWYLQNLGQGPELLIRYENEEAVDDSQLPKDRFSAERLKGVDSTLKIQPAELGDSAVYLCASSQRGEGIFGQGTRLTVV.

This sequence joins TRBV5-4 and TRBJ2-1, with D maybe TRBD2 (7 bases). Germline-derived CDR1 and CDR2 are SGHNT and YYREEE (reference sequence). The germline V and J ends were trimmed by 7 bases and 0 bases, with 20 bases remaining between them. This CDR3 has 17 residues. CDR3 in amino acids: CASYQGSGASSYNEQFF. The CDR3 DNA reads as TGTGCCAGCTATCAGGGGAGCGGGGCGAGCTCCTACAATGAGCAGTTCTTC. Variable domain in full (rest from reference TRBV5-4 and TRBJ2-1): ETGVTQSPTHLIKTRGQQVTLRCSSQSGHNTVSWYQQALGQGPQFIFQYYREEENGRGNFPPRFSGLQFPNYSSELNVNALELDDSALYLCASYQGSGASSYNEQFFGPGTRLTVL.

This clone was detected only a few times. J is TRBJ1-1 and V is TRBV7-9; D gene uncertain. Germline CDR1 reads SEHNR; CDR2 reads FQNEAQ (reference sequence). V dropped 5 bases and J dropped 7 bases, with 17 bases sitting between them. The CDR3 has 14 residues. The CDR3 sequence: CASSERTLGLEAFF. The CDR3 DNA is TGTGCCAGCAGCGAACGGACCCTCGGACTTGAAGCTTTCTTT. The full variable domain, its missing parts supplied by reference TRBV7-9 and TRBJ1-1, is DTGVSQNPRHKITKRGQNVTFRCDPISEHNRLYWYRQTLGQGPEFLTYFQNEAQLEKSRLLSDRFSAERPKGSFSTLEIQRTEQGDSAMYLCASSERTLGLEAFFGQGTRLTVV.

This chain's CDR3 is CASSLAVRDNSPLHF. The CDR3 DNA follows: TGTGCCAGCAGCTTGGCCGTGCGGGATAATTCACCCCTCCACTTT. The chain links TRBV5-8 to TRBJ1-6; no reliable D call. This CDR3 is 15 amino acids long. Trimming left V 0 bases short and J 5 bases short, with 9 bases between. From germline, CDR1 is SGHTS and CDR2 YDEGEE.

This chain joins TRBV5-6 and TRBJ2-2; TRBD2 matches 9 bases. CDR3 length: 14 amino acids. CDR1 is SGHDT, CDR2 YYEEEE, per germline. J gave up 7 bases and V 5 bases, and 6 bases lay outside the gene matches. CDR3 sequence (DNA): TGTGCCAGCAGGGCGGGGGGGCCGGTCGGGGAGCTGTTTTTT. Protein sequence: CASRAGGPVGELFF. Complete variable domain (other parts from reference TRBV5-6 and TRBJ2-2): DAGVTQSPTHLIKTRGQQVTLRCSPKSGHDTVSWYQQALGQGPQFIFQYYEEEERQRGNFPDRFSGHQFPNYSSELNVNALLLGDSALYLCASRAGGPVGELFFGEGSRLTVL.

The J gene is TRBJ1-5, the V gene TRBV5-6, with no clear D. Germline loops: CDR1 SGHDT, CDR2 YYEEEE. The CDR3 contains 16 residues. V was trimmed by 2 bases and J by 0 bases, leaving 12 bases between them. Here the CDR3 reads CASSFLGGPSNQPQHF. CDR3 coding DNA: TGTGCCAGCAGCTTTTTGGGAGGCCCTAGCAATCAGCCCCAGCATTTT.

This clone was seen a handful of times. The chain combines TRBV3-1 (or the pseudogene TRBV3-2) with TRBJ1-6; D call uncertain. CDR3 size: 16 residues. The V gene's germline CDR1 is LGHDT and CDR2 YNNKEL (reference sequence). Trimming pared 2 bases from V and 9 bases from J, leaving 17 bases between. CDR3 DNA: TGTGCCAGCAGCCAATCAGGAGGTTGGACTTTTTCACCCCTCCACTTT. Translated, it gives CASSQSGGWTFSPLHF.

This clone has a single count. The rearrangement links TRBV19 to TRBJ2-2; 8 positions match TRBD1. The CDR3 covers 14 residues. The germline gives CDR1 LNHDA, CDR2 SQIVND (reference sequence). The J segment lost 4 bases and the V segment lost 2 bases, leaving 0 bases of the junction unmatched. The DNA of the CDR3 is TGTGCCAGTAGTATACAGGGGGCCACCGGGGAGCTGTTTTTT. Residues: CASSIQGATGELFF.

CDR3 residues: CASTLRTSGRVYNEQFF. The CDR3 nucleotides are TGTGCCAGCACTCTTAGGACTAGCGGGAGGGTGTACAATGAGCAGTTCTTC. The rearrangement joins TRBV27 to TRBJ2-1, with 15 bases matching TRBD2. V lost 7 bases, J lost 4 bases, and 8 bases stayed unmatched. The V gene's germline CDR1 is MNHEY and CDR2 SMNVEV (reference sequence). The CDR3 has 17 amino acids.

The gene calls are TRBV12-3 or TRBV12-4 and TRBJ1-1; 7 bases agree with TRBD1. The trim removed 2 bases at V and 7 bases at J, leaving 4 bases unmatched. The CDR3 loop spans 13 amino acids. The CDR3 loop reads CASSLRGQGEAFF. The CDR3 bases are TGTGCCAGCAGTTTAAGGGGGCAGGGTGAAGCTTTCTTT.

This chain uses TRBV5-1 with TRBJ2-7; D might be TRBD2 (5 bases). Trimming stripped 0 bases from V and 3 bases from J, with 13 bases between. CDR1 SGHRS and CDR2 YFSETQ come from the germline V gene. This CDR3 comprises 15 residues. For the CDR3, the DNA is TGCGCCAGCAGCTTGGTCGGGGTGGATAGCTACGAGCAGTACTTC. Translated: CASSLVGVDSYEQYF.

The rearrangement joins TRBV18 to TRBJ2-1; maybe TRBD1 (5 bases). Between the trimmed V and J ends, which lost 1 base and 6 bases, there was a span of 13 bases. Germline CDR1 reads KGHSH; CDR2 reads LQKENI. The CDR3 runs 15 residues. The CDR3 region is CASSPLGQGFNEQFF. The CDR3 DNA follows: TGTGCCAGCTCACCACTAGGTCAGGGCTTCAATGAGCAGTTCTTC. The entire variable domain, with the rest obtained from reference TRBV18 and TRBJ2-1, is as follows: NAGVMQNPRHLVRRRGQEARLRCSPMKGHSHVYWYRQLPEEGLKFMVYLQKENIIDESGMPKERFSAEFPKEGPSILRIQQVVRGDSAAYFCASSPLGQGFNEQFFGPGTRLTVL.

J is TRBJ1-2 and V is TRBV21-1; TRBD1, as called in the table, went unchecked against the DNA. TRBV21-1 is assigned pseudogene status. There are 15 residues in the CDR3. CDR3 sequence: CASSKVPDRYYGYTF. The CDR3 nucleotides read TGTGCCAGCAGCAAAGTTCCGGACAGATACTATGGCTACACCTTC.

V usage is TRBV5-4 and J usage is TRBJ2-7; TRBD2 agrees at 8 bases. Germline V CDR1 and CDR2: SGHNT, YYREEE (reference sequence). Trimming removed 3 bases from V and 7 bases from J; junction bases left unmatched: 9. This CDR3 is built from 14 residues. CDR3 in amino acids: CASSYGGRPLEQYF. Written as DNA, the CDR3 is TGTGCCAGCAGCTACGGCGGGAGGCCCCTAGAGCAGTACTTC.

Of note for this clone: This CDR3 is also generated by other DNA sequences in the sample. The chain links TRBV24-1 to TRBJ2-5, with TRBD1 identical over 9 bases. Germline loops: CDR1 KGHDR, CDR2 SFDVKD. There are 15 residues in the CDR3. With 2 bases clipped from V and 4 bases from J, the junction kept 4 bases outside the gene matches. The CDR3 loop is CATSDSGQGGETQYF. DNA for the CDR3: TGTGCCACCAGTGATTCGGGACAGGGTGGAGAGACCCAGTACTTC.

CDR3 protein: CASSLAPSGREETQYF. The CDR3 nucleotides read TGTGCCAGCAGCTTAGCCCCTAGCGGGAGGGAAGAGACCCAGTACTTC. The rearrangement joins TRBV7-6 to TRBJ2-5, with 12 bases identical to TRBD2. Unmatched junction bases numbered 2, after V lost 0 bases and J lost 3 bases. The germline gives CDR1 SGHVS, CDR2 FNYEAQ. The CDR3 spans 16 residues.

The V and J genes are TRBV5-1 and TRBJ2-3; 7 nucleotides match TRBD2. The V segment lost 5 bases and the J segment 2 bases; nucleotides outside the gene matches: 8. Germline V gene sequence: CDR1 SGHRS, CDR2 YFSETQ. The CDR3 loop spans 15 amino acids. CDR3 region: CASSTFSGSTDTQYF. CDR3 bases: TGCGCCAGCAGTACCTTTAGCGGGTCCACAGATACGCAGTATTTT.

With respect to this clone: The sample contains more than one DNA sequence encoding this CDR3. The rearrangement uses TRBV5-4 and TRBJ2-1, with 12 bases identical to TRBD2. Germline CDR1 is SGHNT and CDR2 is YYREEE (reference sequence). This CDR3 is 16 amino acids long. The ends lost 1 base at V and 7 bases at J; junction bases unmatched: 6. In DNA, the CDR3 is TGTGCCAGCAGCTTGCCTCTAGCGGGAGGGCTAAATGAGCAGTTCTTC. This gives the protein CASSLPLAGGLNEQFF.

The chain recombines TRBV30 with TRBJ1-5; TRBD1 might be the D (5 bases). The length of the CDR3 is 12 residues. Germline CDR1 GTSNPN, CDR2 SVGIG (reference sequence). Deletions cut 0 bases from V and 6 bases from J, with 6 bases between. CDR3: CAWSVRGQPQHF. CDR3 sequence (DNA): TGTGCCTGGAGTGTAAGGGGTCAGCCCCAGCATTTT.

The chain recombines TRBV12-3 or TRBV12-4 with TRBJ1-1, with TRBD1 matching over 11 bases. The junction had 3 bases not matched to a gene; V was cut back by 5 bases and J by 10 bases. This CDR3 region has 12 residues. This CDR3 is CASSIGTGGAFF. As DNA, the CDR3 is TGTGCCAGCAGTATTGGGACAGGGGGAGCTTTCTTT.

This clone was seen just once. The J gene is TRBJ1-1, the V gene TRBV7-2; no reliable D call. Trimming took 2 bases from V and 4 from J, leaving 11 bases between them. Per the germline V gene, CDR1 is SGHTA and CDR2 is FQGNSA. This CDR3 contains 14 residues. DNA for the CDR3: TGTGCCAGCAGCTTATTTCGGGAGGGCACTGAAGCTTTCTTT. Residues: CASSLFREGTEAFF.

This sequence joins TRBV5-4 and TRBJ2-2, with 11 nucleotides matching TRBD1. Per the germline V gene, CDR1 is SGHNT and CDR2 is YYREEE (reference sequence). The junction had 8 bases not matched to a gene; V was cut back by 4 bases and J by 6 bases. The CDR3 runs 16 residues. DNA for the CDR3: TGTGCCAGCAGCCCTGCTGGGACAGGGGGTCCCGGGGAGCTGTTTTTT. It codes for CASSPAGTGGPGELFF.

The rearrangement joins TRBV29-1 to TRBJ1-2; D unclear. The CDR3 has 12 residues. CDR1 and CDR2 (germline): SQVTM, ANQGSEA. V was shortened by 4 bases and J by 7 bases, with 13 bases between the two germline ends. This CDR3 is CSVGGHSGGYTF. The DNA of the CDR3 is TGCAGCGTTGGCGGGCACAGTGGTGGCTACACCTTC.

V is TRBV30 and J is TRBJ1-5; 8 bases align to TRBD1. Germline CDR1 and CDR2: GTSNPN and SVGIG (reference sequence). With 2 bases clipped from V and 7 bases from J, the junction kept 7 bases outside the gene matches. The length of the CDR3 is 14 residues. The CDR3 nucleotides are TGTGCCTGGAGTAGGACAGGGTGGAGGCAGCCCCAGCATTTT. This translates into CAWSRTGWRQPQHF.